The TCR beta chain described here comes from a study of post-analysis software for immune sequencing data. Study observations and caveats: Five TRBV segments were more frequent in patients than controls; TRBV5-6, TRBV5-1 and TRBV20-1 belonged to this group.

Germline CDR1 DFQATT, CDR2 SNEGSKA (reference sequence). The CDR3 has 14 amino acids. Remarks on this clonotype: Antigen unknown.

The TCR beta cDNA libraries contained unique molecular identifiers. Via MiXCR, TCRdb re-called the PCR reads, giving one row per CDR3 protein. The table shows roughly 200,000 distinct CDR3 sequences, with about 30% occurring only once. The sequencing input was blood. The TCR was taken from a girl aged 2-17 years with multiple sclerosis. The genes are TRBV20-1 and TRBJ2-5, with a possible D match to TRBD2 (7 bases). The J call is uncertain, as TRBJ2-7 better fits the DNA end. The CDR3 nucleotides are TGCAGTGCTAGCGGGGGGCAGCGTGCCTACGAGCAGTACTTC. Translation gives CSASGGQRAYEQYF.